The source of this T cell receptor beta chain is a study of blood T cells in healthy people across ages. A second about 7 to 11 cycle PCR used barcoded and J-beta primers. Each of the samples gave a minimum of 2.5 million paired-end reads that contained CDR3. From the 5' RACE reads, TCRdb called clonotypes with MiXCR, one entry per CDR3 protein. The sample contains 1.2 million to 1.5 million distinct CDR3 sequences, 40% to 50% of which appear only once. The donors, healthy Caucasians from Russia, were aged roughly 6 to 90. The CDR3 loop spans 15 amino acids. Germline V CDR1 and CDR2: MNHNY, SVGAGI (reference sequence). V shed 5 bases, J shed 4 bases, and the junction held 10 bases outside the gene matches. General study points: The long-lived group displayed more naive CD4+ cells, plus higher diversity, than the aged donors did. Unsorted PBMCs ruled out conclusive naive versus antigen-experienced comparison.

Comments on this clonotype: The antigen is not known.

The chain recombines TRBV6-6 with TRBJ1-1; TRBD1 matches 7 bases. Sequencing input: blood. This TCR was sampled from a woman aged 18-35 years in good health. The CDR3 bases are TGTGCCAGCAGTACCCGGCAGGGGGAGTCCACTGAAGCTTTCTTT. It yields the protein CASSTRQGESTEAFF.